The T cell receptor beta chain under discussion was sequenced for a study of blood T cell repertoires in COVID-19. Study-level information: Acute-phase and convalescent COVID-19 samples originated in the United States, Italy and Spain. T cells, B-cell-depleted T cells, or PBMCs provided the cDNA or gDNA that served as material.

In the study's own analysis: Using reference gene primer amplification, nucleated cell counts were estimated. Assay: immunoSEQ multiplex PCR; the TCRdb copy retains only in-frame clones and omits some. That table gives V, J and clone size, and the DNA gave D and trimming. The sample has more than 250,000 clones, 88% seen once; the top ten hold 0.7%. From germline, CDR1 is KGHDR and CDR2 SFDVKD. The CDR3 is 16 amino acids. V dropped 4 bases and J dropped 2; count of bases not matched to a gene: 7. The genes are TRBV24-1 and TRBJ1-5; 7 bases are a match to TRBD1. Sequenced input: peripheral blood. This sequence was found in a human donor in a cohort sampled during active COVID-19. The CDR3 region is CATSDSGGNGNQPQHF. CDR3 bases: TGTGCCACCAGTGACTCAGGGGGGAATGGCAATCAGCCCCAGCATTTT.